This is a list of T cell receptor beta chains from one sample in a study of shared clonotypes between healthy human individuals. Measured with immunoSEQ multiplex PCR; TCRdb has only the in-frame clones, and not every one. Among roughly 2 million clones listed, around 95% were seen once. The sequencing input was naive CD4+ T cells sorted from blood. All receptors come from a man aged 18 to 30 in good health. Both conserved end residues are part of each CDR3. The D gene is left open where the match is weak. Expanded clones get a size class; other rows say once, few or many, or leave the size out.

d_call j_call cdr3_length clone_size v_call cdr3_aa cdr3_nt
TRBD1 TRBJ2-3 15 - TRBV7-8 CASSWGTGAVDTQYF TGTGCCAGCAGCTGGGGGACAGGGGCGGTAGATACGCAGTATTTT
- TRBJ1-1 16 - TRBV11-2 CASSRMRAGLNTEAFF TGTGCCAGCAGCCGCATGAGGGCGGGGCTGAACACTGAAGCTTTCTTT
- TRBJ1-5 13 - TRBV10-2 CASREQGGQPQHF TGCGCCAGCAGAGAACAGGGTGGGCAGCCCCAGCATTTT
- TRBJ2-7 13 - TRBV7-9 CASTLGGSYEQYF TGTGCCAGTACCCTGGGGGGCTCCTACGAGCAGTACTTC
- TRBJ2-7 14 - TRBV7-6 CASSPKLLHYEQYF TGTGCCAGCAGCCCCAAGCTACTACACTACGAGCAGTACTTC
- TRBJ1-5 18 - TRBV28 CASSRDREKRRGNQPQHF TGTGCCAGCAGTCGGGACCGGGAAAAAAGAAGGGGAAATCAGCCCCAGCATTTT
TRBD1 TRBJ2-7 15 - TRBV5-1 CASSLDPGGNYEQYF TGCGCCAGCAGCTTGGACCCAGGGGGAAACTACGAGCAGTACTTC
- TRBJ2-1 14 - TRBV6-5 CASGRTSRGAQQFF TGTGCCAGCGGGCGGACTAGCAGGGGGGCTCAGCAGTTCTTC
TRBD2 TRBJ2-3 16 - TRBV9 CASGRGGYPGTDTQYF TGTGCCAGCGGACGGGGGGGCTATCCTGGCACAGATACGCAGTATTTT
- TRBJ2-2 16 - TRBV10-1 CASSEWGRKITGELFF TGCGCCAGCAGTGAGTGGGGCAGAAAAATAACCGGGGAGCTGTTTTTT
- TRBJ2-3 14 - TRBV7-9 CASSLTTGTDTQYF TGTGCCAGCAGCTTGACCACTGGCACAGATACGCAGTATTTT
- TRBJ2-7 13 once TRBV28 CASLLPGSYEQYF TGTGCCAGCCTGCTTCCAGGGTCCTACGAGCAGTACTTC
- TRBJ2-1 17 once TRBV14 CASSQDVRGGPYNEQFF TGTGCCAGCAGCCAAGATGTTCGGGGCGGCCCCTACAATGAGCAGTTCTTC
- TRBJ2-7 15 - TRBV5-4 CASSGNTPLNYEQYF TGTGCCAGCAGCGGGAACACCCCCCTTAACTACGAGCAGTACTTC
- TRBJ1-5 15 - TRBV28 CASSSAPGLNQPQHF TGTGCCAGCAGTTCAGCACCGGGCCTAAATCAGCCCCAGCATTTT
- TRBJ2-2 16 - TRBV10-3 CAISVSSVRNTGELFF TGTGCCATCAGTGTATCTAGCGTGAGAAACACCGGGGAGCTGTTTTTT
- TRBJ2-6 13 once TRBV30 CACDISGANVLTF TGTGCCTGCGATATCTCTGGGGCCAACGTCCTGACTTTC
TRBD1 TRBJ2-2 14 - TRBV28 CASSLRTGGRELFF TGTGCCAGCAGTTTGCGGACAGGGGGCCGGGAGCTGTTTTTT
- TRBJ2-7 14 once TRBV30 CAWTRDTNIREQYF TGTGCCTGGACCCGGGACACAAACATTCGTGAGCAGTACTTC
- TRBJ2-7 16 - TRBV4-1 CASSAPAAFQPYEQYF TGCGCCAGCAGCGCCCCAGCGGCGTTTCAGCCCTACGAGCAGTACTTC
- TRBJ2-6 14 - TRBV6-5 CASCGLSGANVLTF TGTGCCAGCTGCGGGCTTTCCGGGGCCAACGTCCTGACTTTC
TRBD1 TRBJ1-5 16 - TRBV19 CASSMAQIQGHQPQHF TGTGCCAGTAGTATGGCCCAAATACAGGGGCACCAGCCCCAGCATTTT
- TRBJ2-1 13 - TRBV10-1 CASSESGEAEQFF TGCGCCAGCAGTGAGTCAGGGGAGGCCGAGCAGTTCTTC
- TRBJ1-5 15 - TRBV2 CASREGQERNQPQHF TGTGCCAGCAGGGAGGGGCAGGAGAGGAATCAGCCCCAGCATTTT
TRBD1 TRBJ1-2 16 - TRBV4-1 CASSQPGQGFNYGYTF TGCGCCAGCAGCCAACCCGGACAGGGGTTCAACTATGGCTACACCTTC
- TRBJ1-1 14 - TRBV6-6 CASSYSGMNTEAFF TGTGCCAGCAGTTACAGTGGCATGAACACTGAAGCTTTCTTT
TRBD1 TRBJ2-7 16 - TRBV11-1 CASSLSRGQRSYEQYF TGTGCCAGCAGCTTATCCCGGGGACAGAGGTCCTACGAGCAGTACTTC
- TRBJ2-3 15 - TRBV28 CASSLANRGTDTQYF TGTGCCAGCAGTTTGGCTAACAGGGGCACAGATACGCAGTATTTT
TRBD1 TRBJ1-4 14 - TRBV6-6 CASTQRQGLEKLFF TGTGCCAGCACCCAAAGACAGGGGCTTGAAAAACTGTTTTTT
- TRBJ2-7 13 - TRBV7-9 CASSSTTIREQYF TGTGCCAGCAGCTCCACAACGATAAGGGAGCAGTACTTC
- TRBJ2-3 15 - TRBV4-1 CASSQVGLVTDTQYF TGCGCCAGCAGCCAAGTGGGGCTAGTCACAGATACGCAGTATTTT